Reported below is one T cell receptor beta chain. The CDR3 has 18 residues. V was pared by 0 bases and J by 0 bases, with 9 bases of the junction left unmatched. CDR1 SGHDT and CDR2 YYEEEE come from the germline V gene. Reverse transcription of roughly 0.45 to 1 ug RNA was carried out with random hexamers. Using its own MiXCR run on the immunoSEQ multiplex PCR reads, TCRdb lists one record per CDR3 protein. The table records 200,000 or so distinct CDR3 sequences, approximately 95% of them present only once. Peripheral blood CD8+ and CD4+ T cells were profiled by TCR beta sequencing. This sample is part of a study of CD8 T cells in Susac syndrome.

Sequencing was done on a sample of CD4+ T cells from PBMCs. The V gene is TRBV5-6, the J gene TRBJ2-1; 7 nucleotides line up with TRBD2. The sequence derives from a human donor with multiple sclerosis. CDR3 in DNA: TGTGCCAGCAGCTTGGGGTGGACTAGGGTAACCTCCTACAATGAGCAGTTCTTC. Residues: CASSLGWTRVTSYNEQFF.